Shown below are 19 T cell receptor beta chains from a single sample sequenced in a study of cytomegalovirus exposure and HLA in healthy donors. Use of 60 Vbeta and 13 Jbeta primers characterized the PCR. TCRdb's copy holds only in-frame clones and misses some; the assay was immunoSEQ multiplex PCR. This table holds around 170,000 clones, around four fifths found once. Sequencing was carried out using PBMCs. These receptor sequences come from a woman between 45 and 60 years old in good health and CMV-seropositive.

J is TRBJ2-1 and V is TRBV4-3; 11 positions agree with TRBD2. The germline gives CDR1 LGHNA, CDR2 YSLEER. Unmatched junction bases numbered 5, after V lost 4 bases and J lost 6 bases. CDR3 length: 15 amino acids. This chain's CDR3 is CASSRLAGGANEQFF. CDR3 nucleotide sequence: TGCGCCAGCAGCCGCCTAGCGGGGGGAGCCAATGAGCAGTTCTTC.

This sequence joins TRBV7-8 and TRBJ2-3; D might be TRBD1 (5 bases). CDR1 is SGHVS and CDR2 is FQNEAQ in the germline V gene. This CDR3 region has 18 residues. Deletions cut 1 base from V and 3 bases from J, with 20 bases between. DNA for the CDR3: TGTGCCAGCAGCTTAGAACCTAGACAGTGGGTCTCGACAGATACGCAGTATTTT. The encoded protein is CASSLEPRQWVSTDTQYF.

The V call is TRBV7-9, the J call TRBJ1-5, with 8 bases aligning to TRBD1. The germline CDR1 and CDR2 sequences are SEHNR and FQNEAQ (reference sequence). The CDR3 has 12 residues. V shed 4 bases and J 11 bases; nucleotides not matched to a gene: 4. CDR3 protein: CASSSDRVAQHF. CDR3 nucleotide sequence: TGTGCCAGCAGCTCGGACAGGGTGGCCCAGCATTTT.

This chain joins TRBV19 and TRBJ1-5; D gene uncertain. The germline V and J ends were trimmed by 3 bases and 0 bases, with 9 bases remaining between them. This CDR3 is built from 15 residues. In germline, CDR1 is LNHDA, CDR2 SQIVND (reference sequence). CDR3 sequence (DNA): TGTGCCAGTAGTATGCAGCAGGCTAGCAATCAGCCCCAGCATTTT. It translates to CASSMQQASNQPQHF.

The chain is built from TRBV4-2 and TRBJ1-2, with D possibly matching TRBD1 (5 bases). V was trimmed by 0 bases and J by 5 bases, leaving 16 bases between them. The CDR3 contains 16 residues. Germline CDR1 is LGHNA and CDR2 is YNFKEQ. CDR3 amino acids: CASSQDLTGREYGYTF. CDR3 nucleotides: TGTGCCAGCAGCCAAGATTTAACAGGTAGAGAGTATGGCTACACCTTC.

The CDR3 region is CASSMGDRGNEKLFF. The CDR3 region has the DNA TGTGCCAGTAGTATGGGGGACAGGGGTAATGAAAAACTGTTTTTT. The rearrangement links TRBV19 to TRBJ1-4; 10 nucleotides match TRBD1. CDR1 and CDR2 from the germline V gene are LNHDA and SQIVND (reference sequence). The CDR3 covers 15 residues. V shed 3 bases and J 4 bases; nucleotides not matched to a gene: 2.

This chain joins TRBV11-2 and TRBJ2-7, with 8 nucleotides matching TRBD2. Germline V CDR1 and CDR2: SGHAT, FQNNGV. The length of the CDR3 is 14 residues. J gave up 6 bases and V 5 bases, and 9 bases lay outside the gene matches. Here the CDR3 DNA reads TGTGCCAGCAGCCAGGGGCGGGGGGCAGGCGAGCAGTACTTC. It specifies CASSQGRGAGEQYF. The entire variable domain, with the rest obtained from reference TRBV11-2 and TRBJ2-7, is as follows: EAGVAQSPRYKIIEKRQSVAFWCNPISGHATLYWYQQILGQGPKLLIQFQNNGVVDDSQLPKDRFSAERLKGVDSTLKIQPAKLEDSAVYLCASSQGRGAGEQYFGPGTRLTVT.

The chain is built from TRBV19 and TRBJ1-1; TRBD1 matches 8 bases. The CDR3 runs to 13 residues. V shed 7 bases, J shed 3 bases, and the junction held 4 bases outside the gene matches. Germline V CDR1 and CDR2: LNHDA, SQIVND (reference sequence). CDR3 in amino acids: CASTTGVYTEAFF. The CDR3 coding sequence is TGTGCCAGTACGACAGGGGTATACACTGAAGCTTTCTTT.

This clone was detected a few times. The chain joins TRBV4-2 to TRBJ1-2, with TRBD1 matching 7 bases. The germline V gene has CDR1 LGHNA and CDR2 YNFKEQ. V gave up 3 bases and J gave up 3 bases; unmatched junction bases: 7. This CDR3 contains 15 residues. Written as DNA, the CDR3 is TGTGCCAGCAGCCAGGGGGTTACAGGGGACTATGGCTACACCTTC. It yields the protein CASSQGVTGDYGYTF.

This clone was picked up one time. The V call is TRBV27, the J call TRBJ1-2; possible D gene TRBD1, 5 bases. This CDR3 is built from 17 residues. V lost 3 bases and J 0 bases, leaving 17 bases between the germline ends. Per the germline V gene, CDR1 is MNHEY and CDR2 is SMNVEV (reference sequence). This CDR3 reads CASSFLWPTEPNYGYTF. CDR3 in DNA: TGTGCCAGCAGTTTCCTTTGGCCGACAGAACCTAACTATGGCTACACCTTC.

Details on this clone: At one of its ends the junction is not consistent with the germline gene, which may arise from a read error. The chain combines TRBV7-9 with TRBJ2-7; 7 positions agree with TRBD1. The CDR3 totals 12 residues. Germline V gene lookup returns CDR1 SEHNR and CDR2 FQNEAQ (reference sequence). The CDR3 is CSSSLVDRLQYF. The CDR3, as DNA: TGTTCCAGCAGCTTAGTGGACAGGTTGCAGTACTTC.

The chain couples TRBV9 to TRBJ2-7; D ambiguous. The CDR3 is 13 residues long. Trimming pared 0 bases from V and 4 bases from J, leaving 8 bases between. Germline CDR1 reads SGDLS; CDR2 reads YYNGEE. This chain's CDR3 is CASSVDGAYEQYF. The CDR3 DNA reads as TGTGCCAGCAGCGTAGATGGTGCGTACGAGCAGTACTTC.

The chain employs TRBV11-3 and TRBJ2-3; possible D gene TRBD2, 5 bases. From germline, CDR1 is SGHNT and CDR2 YENEEA. This CDR3 has 14 amino acids. The V and J ends lost 8 bases and 4 bases respectively, with 16 bases between them. Written as DNA, the CDR3 is TGTGCCAGCGCCGCGGGCCGCCCCGCAGATACGCAGTATTTT. Its translation: CASAAGRPADTQYF.

This rearrangement joins TRBV19 to TRBJ2-1, with TRBD1 identical over 10 bases. J gave up 4 bases and V 3 bases, and 6 bases lay outside the gene matches. The CDR3 is 16 residues long. Germline values: CDR1 LNHDA, CDR2 SQIVND (reference sequence). The CDR3 DNA follows: TGTGCCAGTAGTATTATGGGACAGGGGCTTTACAATGAGCAGTTCTTC. Translation gives CASSIMGQGLYNEQFF.

The genes are TRBV9 and TRBJ2-2, with 9 bases identical to TRBD1. CDR1 SGDLS and CDR2 YYNGEE come from the germline V gene. This CDR3 contains 15 residues. The ends lost 0 bases at V and 6 bases at J; junction bases unmatched: 3. CDR3 loop: CASSVEGQGPGELFF. DNA for the CDR3: TGTGCCAGCAGCGTAGAGGGACAGGGCCCCGGGGAGCTGTTTTTT.

The chain joins TRBV5-4 to TRBJ2-3; 7 bases fit TRBD1. The V gene's germline CDR1 is SGHNT and CDR2 YYREEE (reference sequence). This CDR3 has 13 amino acids. With 3 bases clipped from V and 3 bases from J, the junction kept 1 base outside the gene matches. The CDR3 region is CASSSGQTDTQYF. CDR3 coding DNA: TGTGCCAGCAGCTCGGGACAGACAGATACGCAGTATTTT.

The chain carries TRBV19 and TRBJ1-6; 8 nucleotides align to TRBD1. The CDR3 is 15 amino acids. Germline V gives CDR1 LNHDA, CDR2 SQIVND (reference sequence). Trimming took 5 bases from V and 6 from J; bases not matched to a gene: 6. CDR3 bases: TGTGCCAGTAGTTTCCCGGGACAGGTTAATTCACCCCTCCACTTT. Translating gives CASSFPGQVNSPLHF.

The chain links TRBV5-1 to TRBJ2-5; D is perhaps TRBD1 (6 bases). Per germline, CDR1 SGHRS and CDR2 YFSETQ. With 3 bases removed from V and 3 bases from J, the gap between germline ends came to 15 bases. This CDR3 contains 15 residues. The CDR3 coding sequence is TGCGCCAGCAGCTCGGACGGGACACATAAAGAGACCCAGTACTTC. Encoded protein: CASSSDGTHKETQYF.

The rearrangement links TRBV10-3 to TRBJ2-3, with D tentatively TRBD1 (5 bases). Trimming shortened V by 10 bases and J by 2 bases, and 13 bases separated the two germline ends. Per germline, CDR1 ENHRY and CDR2 SYGVKD. CDR3 size: 13 residues. The CDR3 sequence is CATLGAATDTQYF. The CDR3 nucleotides read TGTGCCACCCTTGGGGCTGCCACAGATACGCAGTATTTT.